These T cell receptor beta chains were read from a single sample in a study of beta chain features in type 1 diabetes. Using immunoSEQ multiplex PCR, the repertoire was profiled, and TCRdb retains in-frame clones only, with some absent. The sample carries hundreds of thousands of clones, 8% to 13% recorded once. The sample taken for sequencing was naive CD4+ T cells from blood. All receptors derive from a woman in her twenties or thirties in good health. CDR3s include the opening cysteine and the closing phenylalanine or tryptophan. The D gene is left open where the match is weak. Size tells how often a clone was seen (once, few, many) or the class of an expanded clone, and some rows leave it out.

>few|TRBJ2-3|14|TRBV7-2|-
CASSFSGSTDTQYF
TGTGCCAGCAGCTTTTCCGGGAGCACAGATACGCAGTATTTT
>-|TRBJ2-3|18|TRBV7-9|TRBD2
CASSSSGLRGDTADTQYF
TGTGCCAGCAGCTCGTCGGGGCTGCGGGGGGACACAGCAGATACGCAGTATTTT
>few|TRBJ2-5|14|TRBV29-1|TRBD1
CSVVFWTGQETQYF
TGCAGCGTTGTATTCTGGACAGGCCAAGAGACCCAGTACTTC
>-|TRBJ2-1|12|TRBV28|-
CATGGTYNEQFF
TGTGCGACCGGCGGCACCTACAATGAGCAGTTCTTC
>-|TRBJ2-7|13|TRBV7-8|TRBD1
CASAKGQGNEQYF
TGTGCCAGCGCGAAGGGACAGGGCAACGAGCAGTACTTC
>-|TRBJ1-1|15|TRBV7-2|-
CASSFEGTANTEAFF
TGTGCCAGCAGCTTTGAGGGCACCGCGAACACTGAAGCTTTCTTT
>few|TRBJ2-3|16|TRBV6-1|TRBD2
CASSESSGRLTDTQYF
TGTGCCAGCAGTGAATCGAGCGGGAGGCTCACAGATACGCAGTATTTT
>-|TRBJ2-7|15|TRBV6-5|TRBD1
CASSKPGQATYEQYF
TGTGCCAGCAGTAAACCGGGACAGGCCACCTACGAGCAGTACTTC
>few|TRBJ2-3|15|TRBV6-5|-
CASSPLGVSTDTQYF
TGTGCCAGCAGCCCCCTCGGGGTTAGCACAGATACGCAGTATTTT
>-|TRBJ2-5|15|TRBV7-2|TRBD2
CASSLIGTGGETQYF
TGTGCCAGCAGCTTAATAGGGACCGGGGGGGAGACCCAGTACTTC
>-|TRBJ2-5|14|TRBV11-2|TRBD2
CASSSGTSVETQYF
TGTGCCAGCAGCTCTGGGACTAGCGTGGAGACCCAGTACTTC
>few|TRBJ2-7|12|TRBV28|-
CASSLRRYEQYF
TGTGCCAGCAGTTTGCGAAGATACGAGCAGTACTTC
>-|TRBJ2-3|16|TRBV7-9|TRBD2
CASSSPSGSSTDTQYF
TGTGCCAGCAGCTCCCCTAGCGGGAGCTCCACAGATACGCAGTATTTT
>few|TRBJ2-5|16|TRBV6-5|-
CASSYFEPLRGETQYF
TGTGCCAGCAGTTACTTCGAACCTCTTCGGGGAGAGACCCAGTACTTC
>-|TRBJ2-7|16|TRBV11-1|-
CASSLQLESYTNEQYF
TGTGCCAGCAGCCTCCAACTAGAATCGTACACCAACGAGCAGTACTTC
>-|TRBJ2-7|15|TRBV7-2|TRBD2
CASSLGLADSYEQYF
TGTGCCAGCAGCTTAGGACTAGCGGACTCCTACGAGCAGTACTTC
>-|TRBJ1-1|13|TRBV2|-
CASTMAFEDEAFF
TGTGCCAGCACAATGGCGTTTGAGGATGAAGCTTTCTTT
>-|TRBJ1-2|19|TRBV7-2|TRBD1
CASSYKTGYSYVVSYGYTF
TGTGCCAGCAGCTACAAGACAGGGTACAGTTACGTCGTGTCTTATGGCTACACCTTC
>few|TRBJ2-1|17|TRBV29-1|TRBD2
CSVEGTSGVSSYNEQFF
TGCAGCGTTGAAGGGACTAGCGGGGTGAGCTCCTACAATGAGCAGTTCTTC
>few|TRBJ1-1|13|TRBV7-9|-
CVATGQANTEAFF
TGTGTCGCGACAGGCCAGGCCAACACTGAAGCTTTCTTT
>-|TRBJ2-1|14|TRBV7-9|-
CASTIQLADNEQFF
TGTGCCAGCACCATTCAGCTAGCAGACAATGAGCAGTTCTTC
>-|TRBJ1-2|15|TRBV25-1|TRBD1
CASSVGATGERGYTF
TGTGCCAGCAGTGTCGGGGCCACAGGGGAGAGGGGCTACACCTTC
>few|TRBJ2-5|11|TRBV2|-
CASSGQETQYF
TGTGCCAGCAGTGGGCAGGAGACCCAGTACTTC
>few|TRBJ1-2|12|TRBV30|-
CAWSGAFYGYTF
TGTGCCTGGAGTGGAGCCTTCTATGGCTACACCTTC
>-|TRBJ2-7|13|TRBV6-5|TRBD2
CASSRTSDYEQYF
TGTGCCAGCAGTAGGACTAGCGACTACGAGCAGTACTTC
>-|TRBJ2-3|16|TRBV6-5|TRBD2
CASSYSIEGGLDTQYF
TGTGCCAGCAGTTACTCGATCGAGGGAGGGCTGGATACGCAGTATTTT
>few|TRBJ2-1|16|TRBV30|-
CAWSVLPGLSYNEQFF
TGTGCCTGGAGTGTACTCCCCGGGTTATCCTACAATGAGCAGTTCTTC
>-|TRBJ2-1|15|TRBV7-2|TRBD2
CATQAGRASYNEQFF
TGTGCCACCCAAGCCGGGAGGGCTTCCTACAATGAGCAGTTCTTC
>-|TRBJ2-1|14|TRBV29-1|-
CSVGRGSSYNEQFF
TGCAGCGTGGGCCGGGGGAGCTCCTACAATGAGCAGTTCTTC
>-|TRBJ2-7|14|TRBV7-2|-
CASSWTKARYEQYF
TGTGCCAGCAGTTGGACTAAGGCTCGCTACGAGCAGTACTTC
>-|TRBJ1-1|14|TRBV7-7|-
CASSPSTVDTEAFF
TGTGCTAGCAGCCCCTCTACAGTGGACACTGAAGCTTTCTTT
>-|TRBJ2-1|14|TRBV28|-
CASSFGRGTNEQFF
TGTGCCAGCAGTTTCGGCAGGGGTACCAATGAGCAGTTCTTC
>few|TRBJ2-7|15|TRBV11-3|-
CASSLDGSVGDEQYF
TGTGCCAGCAGCTTAGATGGGAGTGTTGGCGACGAGCAGTACTTC
>few|TRBJ2-7|13|TRBV28|-
CASSIPVSYEQYF
TGTGCCAGCAGTATTCCGGTGTCCTACGAGCAGTACTTC
>-|TRBJ1-2|15|TRBV4-3|-
CASSQVAGANYGYTF
TGCGCCAGCAGCCAAGTGGCGGGGGCAAACTATGGCTACACCTTC
>few|TRBJ1-4|15|TRBV6-5|-
CASSYSDSLNEKLFF
TGTGCCAGCAGTTACTCGGACAGCCTTAATGAAAAACTGTTTTTT
>-|TRBJ1-2|14|TRBV7-2|-
CASSLELPGYGYTF
TGTGCCAGCAGCTTAGAGCTCCCCGGGTATGGCTACACCTTC
>-|TRBJ2-6|15|TRBV5-1|-
CASSLPGSGANVLTF
TGCGCCAGCAGCTTGCCCGGCTCTGGGGCCAACGTCCTGACTTTC
>few|TRBJ2-3|13|TRBV6-1|-
CASSGDSMFTQYF
TGTGCCAGCAGTGGAGACTCCATGTTCACGCAGTATTTT
>few|TRBJ2-7|18|TRBV18|TRBD2
CASSPPRGVPQSSYEQYF
TGTGCCAGCTCACCACCGCGGGGGGTCCCCCAGAGCTCCTACGAGCAGTACTTC
>few|TRBJ1-5|14|TRBV30|-
CAWSVRGGDQPQHF
TGTGCCTGGAGTGTGCGGGGTGGGGATCAGCCCCAGCATTTT
>-|TRBJ2-3|14|TRBV25-1|-
CASSEWGVADTQYF
TGTGCCAGCAGTGAATGGGGGGTTGCAGATACGCAGTATTTT
>few|TRBJ2-5|13|TRBV29-1|-
CSVGGQGGETQYF
TGCAGCGTTGGGGGCCAGGGGGGTGAGACCCAGTACTTC
>few|TRBJ2-3|17|TRBV25-1|TRBD2
CASSPASGRDSTDTQYF
TGTGCCAGCAGTCCGGCTAGCGGGAGGGATTCCACAGATACGCAGTATTTT
>few|TRBJ2-4|15|TRBV7-2|TRBD1
CASSSGQYLQNIQYF
TGTGCCAGCAGCTCGGGACAGTACCTCCAAAACATTCAGTACTTC
>-|TRBJ2-7|12|TRBV6-5|-
CASSYDGYEQYF
TGTGCCAGCAGTTACGACGGGTACGAGCAGTACTTC
>-|TRBJ2-3|17|TRBV27|TRBD2
CASSSIGTSGSKDTQYF
TGTGCCAGCAGTTCGATCGGGACTAGCGGGAGCAAGGATACGCAGTATTTT